The 8 T cell receptor beta chains reported below all come from one sample, sequenced in a study of cytomegalovirus exposure and HLA in healthy donors. This PCR relied on a set of 60 Vbeta primers and 13 Jbeta primers. The repertoire was sequenced with immunoSEQ multiplex PCR; TCRdb's copy has only in-frame clones and lacks some. Its table records about 160,000 clones. Sequences were obtained from PBMCs. These receptors were taken from a woman in her forties or fifties in good health and CMV-seronegative.

V gene TRBV5-5 combines with J gene TRBJ1-4, with 7 nucleotides matching TRBD1. CDR1 is SGHKS, CDR2 YYEKEE, per germline (reference sequence). Trimming cost V 6 bases and J 8 bases; bases outside gene matches: 25. This CDR3 contains 19 residues. CDR3 sequence: CASTRNQGEMMYSGEKLFF. The CDR3 DNA sequence: TGTGCCAGCACCCGAAACCAGGGGGAGATGATGTATTCTGGAGAAAAACTGTTTTTT. Using reference TRBV5-5 and TRBJ1-4 for the parts outside the CDR3, the full variable domain is DAGVTQSPTHLIKTRGQQVTLRCSPISGHKSVSWYQQVLGQGPQFIFQYYEKEERGRGNFPDRFSARQFPNYSSELNVNALLLGDSALYLCASTRNQGEMMYSGEKLFFGSGTQLSVL.

The chain links TRBV7-6 to TRBJ1-2; 9 positions agree with TRBD1. V trimming: 4 bases; J trimming: 5 bases; junction bases outside the gene matches: 5. The CDR3 totals 14 residues. Germline CDR1 SGHVS, CDR2 FNYEAQ. CDR3 in amino acids: CASSSDRGDYGYTF. The CDR3 DNA reads as TGTGCCAGCAGCTCCGACAGGGGGGATTATGGCTACACCTTC.

The chain joins TRBV30 to TRBJ2-3; tentative D call: TRBD2 (6 bases). The germline gives CDR1 GTSNPN, CDR2 SVGIG (reference sequence). V lost 6 bases and J lost 3, with 10 bases in between. The CDR3 runs to 12 residues. In DNA, the CDR3 is TGTGCCTGCGGGAGCAATACAGATACGCAGTATTTT. Protein product: CACGSNTDTQYF.

CDR3 DNA sequence: TGTGCCAGCAGCTTACTAGGCGGTGACAGTGGCTACACCTTC. Translated, it gives CASSLLGGDSGYTF. The genes are TRBV7-8 and TRBJ1-2; a weak D match, TRBD1 (5 bases). This CDR3 is built from 14 residues. The V gene's germline CDR1 is SGHVS and CDR2 FQNEAQ. With 2 bases removed from V and 7 bases from J, the gap between germline ends came to 14 bases. Together with reference TRBV7-8 and TRBJ1-2, the CDR3 gives the full variable domain: GAGVSQSPRYKVAKRGQDVALRCDPISGHVSLFWYQQALGQGPEFLTYFQNEAQLDKSGLPSDRFFAERPEGSVSTLKIQRTQQEDSAVYLCASSLLGGDSGYTFGSGTRLTVV.

The V and J genes are TRBV18 and TRBJ1-1, with D possibly being TRBD1 (6 bases). Trimming pared 5 bases from V and 0 bases from J, leaving 16 bases between. The germline gives CDR1 KGHSH, CDR2 LQKENI. CDR3 length: 16 residues. The CDR3 is CASSYRDTIVNTEAFF. Here the CDR3 DNA reads TGTGCCAGCTCATACAGGGACACCATCGTGAACACTGAAGCTTTCTTT.

V usage is TRBV15 and J usage is TRBJ2-1; TRBD1 aligns across 8 bases. The CDR3 is 17 residues long. The J segment lost 3 bases and the V segment lost 5 bases, leaving 12 bases of the junction unmatched. The germline gives CDR1 LNHNV, CDR2 YYDKDF (reference sequence). The CDR3 DNA sequence: TGTGCCACCAGCTCAGGTTCTGGCAGGGGGCTCTACAATGAGCAGTTCTTC. Translated, it gives CATSSGSGRGLYNEQFF.

This rearrangement joins TRBV9 to TRBJ2-7; the match to TRBD2 covers 7 bases. Germline loops: CDR1 SGDLS, CDR2 YYNGEE. This CDR3 spans 17 amino acids. V shed 0 bases, J shed 7 bases, and the junction held 16 bases outside the gene matches. The CDR3 DNA reads TGTGCCAGCAGCGTAGGGGGGTATGGCGGGAGTTTCCGGGAGCAGTACTTC. It specifies CASSVGGYGGSFREQYF. Together with reference TRBV9 and TRBJ2-7, the CDR3 gives the full variable domain: DSGVTQTPKHLITATGQRVTLRCSPRSGDLSVYWYQQSLDQGLQFLIQYYNGEERAKGNILERFSAQQFPDLHSELNLSSLELGDSALYFCASSVGGYGGSFREQYFGPGTRLTVT.

The chain uses TRBV15 and TRBJ2-7; 8 bases align to TRBD1. This CDR3 is built from 13 residues. After removal of 8 bases from V and 6 bases from J, the junction contained 9 bases not matched to a gene. Per the germline V gene, CDR1 is LNHNV and CDR2 is YYDKDF (reference sequence). Here the CDR3 reads CATARDRGREQYF. As DNA, the CDR3 is TGTGCCACCGCCCGAGACAGGGGACGCGAGCAGTACTTC. Based on the CDR3 plus reference TRBV15 and TRBJ2-7, the full variable domain is DAMVIQNPRYQVTQFGKPVTLSCSQTLNHNVMYWYQQKSSQAPKLLFHYYDKDFNNEADTPDNFQSRRPNTSFCFLDIRSPGLGDTAMYLCATARDRGREQYFGPGTRLTVT.